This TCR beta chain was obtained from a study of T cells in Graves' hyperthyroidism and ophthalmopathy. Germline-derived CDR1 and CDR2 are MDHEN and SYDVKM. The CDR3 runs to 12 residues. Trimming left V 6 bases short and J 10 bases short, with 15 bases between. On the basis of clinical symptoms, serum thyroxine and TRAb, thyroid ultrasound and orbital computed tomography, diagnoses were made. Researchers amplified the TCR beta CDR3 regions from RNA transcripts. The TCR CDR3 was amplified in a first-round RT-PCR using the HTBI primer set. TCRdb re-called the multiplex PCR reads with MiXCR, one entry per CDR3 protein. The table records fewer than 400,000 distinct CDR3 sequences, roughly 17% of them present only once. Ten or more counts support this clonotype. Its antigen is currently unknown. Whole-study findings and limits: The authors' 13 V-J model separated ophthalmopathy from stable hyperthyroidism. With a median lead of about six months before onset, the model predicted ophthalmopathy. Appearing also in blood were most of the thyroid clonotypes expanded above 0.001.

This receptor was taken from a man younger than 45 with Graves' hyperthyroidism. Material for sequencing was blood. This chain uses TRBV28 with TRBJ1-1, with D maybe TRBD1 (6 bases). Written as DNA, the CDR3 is TGTGCCAGCAGCGACAACAGGGTCCGAGCTTTCTTT. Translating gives CASSDNRVRAFF.